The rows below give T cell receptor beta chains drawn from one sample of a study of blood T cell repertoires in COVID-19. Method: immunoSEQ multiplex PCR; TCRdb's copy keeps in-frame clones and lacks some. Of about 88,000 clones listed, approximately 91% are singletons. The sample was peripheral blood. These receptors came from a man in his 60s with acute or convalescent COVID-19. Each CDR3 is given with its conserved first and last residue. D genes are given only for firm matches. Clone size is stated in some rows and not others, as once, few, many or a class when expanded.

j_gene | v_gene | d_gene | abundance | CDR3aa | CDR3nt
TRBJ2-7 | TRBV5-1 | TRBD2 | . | CASSRETSERSYEQYF | TGCGCCAGCAGCCGGGAGACTAGCGAACGCTCCTACGAGCAGTACTTC
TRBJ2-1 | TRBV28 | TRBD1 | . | CASSLGTGIYNEQFF | TGTGCCAGCAGTCTCGGGACAGGGATATACAATGAGCAGTTCTTC
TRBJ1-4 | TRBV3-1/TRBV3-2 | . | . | CASSQERTGNRQKLFF | TGTGCCAGCAGCCAAGAGCGCACAGGGAATCGGCAAAAACTGTTTTTT
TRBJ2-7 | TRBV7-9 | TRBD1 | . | CASSLGQGAVREFDEQYF | TGTGCCAGCAGCTTGGGACAGGGGGCGGTGAGGGAGTTCGACGAGCAGTACTTC
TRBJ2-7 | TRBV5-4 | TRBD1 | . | CASSPRQGANYEQYF | TGTGCCAGCAGCCCAAGACAGGGGGCAAACTACGAGCAGTACTTC
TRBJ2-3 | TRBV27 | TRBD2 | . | CASSPSTSGSTDTQYF | TGTGCCAGCAGTCCTTCGACTAGCGGATCCACAGATACGCAGTATTTT
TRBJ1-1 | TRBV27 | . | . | CASSLNWDTGGTEAFF | TGTGCCAGCAGTTTAAACTGGGACACTGGTGGCACTGAAGCTTTCTTT
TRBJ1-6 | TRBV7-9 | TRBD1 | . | CATETTGPGSPLHF | TGTGCCACCGAGACGACAGGGCCTGGTTCACCCCTCCACTTT
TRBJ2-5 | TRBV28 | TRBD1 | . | CASRETGVYQETQYF | TGTGCCAGCAGGGAGACAGGGGTGTACCAAGAGACCCAGTACTTC
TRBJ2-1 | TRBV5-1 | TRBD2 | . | CASSSGLADPYNEQFF | TGCGCCAGCAGCTCCGGACTAGCGGACCCCTACAATGAGCAGTTCTTC
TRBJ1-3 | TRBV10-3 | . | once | CAISDPDSGNTIYF | TGTGCCATCAGTGACCCAGACTCTGGAAACACCATATATTTT
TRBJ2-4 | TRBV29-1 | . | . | CSVSPGPLAKNIQYF | TGCAGCGTTTCCCCAGGGCCCTTGGCCAAAAACATTCAGTACTTC
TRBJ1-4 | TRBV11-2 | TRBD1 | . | CASSLGQEREKLFF | TGTGCCAGCAGCCTTGGACAGGAAAGGGAAAAACTGTTTTTT
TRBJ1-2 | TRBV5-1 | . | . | CASSLGQAINYGYTF | TGCGCCAGCAGCTTGGGCCAGGCTATTAACTATGGCTACACCTTC
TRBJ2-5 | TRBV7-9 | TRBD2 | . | CASSPQKAGAHQETQYF | TGTGCCAGCAGCCCCCAAAAAGCGGGGGCTCATCAAGAGACCCAGTACTTC
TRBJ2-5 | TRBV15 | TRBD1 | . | CATSENTGGGLKETQYF | TGTGCCACCAGCGAAAACACAGGGGGCGGCTTAAAAGAGACCCAGTACTTC
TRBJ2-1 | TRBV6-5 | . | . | CASSYGRTAYNEQFF | TGTGCCAGCAGTTACGGTAGGACAGCTTACAATGAGCAGTTCTTC
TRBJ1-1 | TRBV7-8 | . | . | CASSLATTGISEAFF | TGTGCCAGCAGCTTAGCCACGACAGGAATCAGTGAAGCTTTCTTT
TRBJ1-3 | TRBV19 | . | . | CASSSTAGNTIYF | TGTGCCAGTAGTTCGACAGCTGGAAACACCATATATTTT
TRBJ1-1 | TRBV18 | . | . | CASSPTQTNTEAFF | TGTGCCAGCTCACCAACACAGACGAACACTGAAGCTTTCTTT
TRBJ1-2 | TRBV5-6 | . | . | CASSWAQGVGGYTF | TGTGCCAGCAGCTGGGCACAGGGAGTGGGGGGCTACACCTTC
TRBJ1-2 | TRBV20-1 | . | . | CRGGHNYGYTF | TGCAGGGGAGGACATAACTATGGCTACACCTTC
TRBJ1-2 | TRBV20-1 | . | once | CSARDGGGYTF | TGCAGTGCTAGAGATGGGGGCGGCTACACCTTC
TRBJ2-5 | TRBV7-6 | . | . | CASSLGGNQETQYF | TGTGCCAGCAGCTTAGGCGGCAACCAAGAGACCCAGTACTTC
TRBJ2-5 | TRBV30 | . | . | CASLTGKETQYF | TGTGCCTCCCTGACGGGGAAAGAGACCCAGTACTTC
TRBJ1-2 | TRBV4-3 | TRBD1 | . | CASSQADRGFNYGYTF | TGCGCCAGCAGCCAAGCCGACAGGGGCTTTAACTATGGCTACACCTTC
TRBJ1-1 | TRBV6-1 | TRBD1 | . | CASSESLWDRGTEAFF | TGTGCCAGCAGTGAAAGCCTTTGGGACAGGGGTACTGAAGCTTTCTTT
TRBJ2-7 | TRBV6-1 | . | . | CASSELTGSSYEQYF | TGTGCCAGCAGTGAATTAACAGGGAGCTCCTACGAGCAGTACTTC
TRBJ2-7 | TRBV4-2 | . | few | CASSPYRDSYEQYF | TGTGCCAGCAGCCCCTACAGGGACTCCTACGAGCAGTACTTC
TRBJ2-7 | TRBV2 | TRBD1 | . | CASSEGTGVEQYF | TGTGCCAGCAGTGAAGGGACAGGGGTCGAGCAGTACTTC
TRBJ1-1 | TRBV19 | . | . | CASSRQNTEAFF | TGTGCCAGTAGTCGACAGAACACTGAAGCTTTCTTT
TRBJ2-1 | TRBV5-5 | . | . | CASSPIANAYNEQFF | TGTGCCAGCAGTCCTATTGCGAACGCCTACAATGAGCAGTTCTTC
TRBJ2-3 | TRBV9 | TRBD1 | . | CASSVQGATDTQYF | TGTGCCAGCAGCGTACAGGGGGCCACAGATACGCAGTATTTT
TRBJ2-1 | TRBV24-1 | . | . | CATGALQSSYNEQFF | TGTGCCACGGGGGCTCTCCAGAGCTCCTACAATGAGCAGTTCTTC
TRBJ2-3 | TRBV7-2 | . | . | CASSFGGSADTQYF | TGTGCCAGCAGCTTTGGAGGGAGCGCAGATACGCAGTATTTT
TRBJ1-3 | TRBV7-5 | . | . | CARSLLGARNTIYF | TGTGCCAGAAGCTTATTGGGGGCCAGAAACACCATATATTTT
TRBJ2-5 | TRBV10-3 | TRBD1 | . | CASQTGTEETQYF | TGTGCCAGCCAAACGGGGACAGAAGAGACCCAGTACTTC
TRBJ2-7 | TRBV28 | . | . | CASRKGQNSYEQYF | TGTGCCAGCAGAAAAGGACAGAACTCCTACGAGCAGTACTTC
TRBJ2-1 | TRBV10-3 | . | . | CAISKNRENPYNEQFF | TGTGCCATCAGTAAAAACAGGGAGAACCCCTACAATGAGCAGTTCTTC
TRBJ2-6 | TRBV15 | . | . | CATSREGARGPSGANVLTF | TGTGCCACCAGCAGAGAGGGGGCCAGAGGCCCCTCTGGGGCCAACGTCCTGACTTTC
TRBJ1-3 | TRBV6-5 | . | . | CASRVVRDSGNTIYF | TGTGCCAGCAGAGTCGTAAGAGACTCTGGAAACACCATATATTTT
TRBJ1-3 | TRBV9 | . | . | CASNPGLGNTIYF | TGTGCCAGCAATCCGGGTCTAGGAAACACCATATATTTT
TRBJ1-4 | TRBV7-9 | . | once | CASSLVRDTNEKLFF | TGTGCCAGCAGCTTAGTACGCGATACCAATGAAAAACTGTTTTTT
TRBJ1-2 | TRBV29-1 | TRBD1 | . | CSATSGTGGYTF | TGCAGCGCTACCTCCGGGACAGGTGGCTACACCTTC
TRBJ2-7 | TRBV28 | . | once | CASSSSGSSYEQYF | TGTGCCAGCAGCTCCAGTGGCAGCTCCTACGAGCAGTACTTC
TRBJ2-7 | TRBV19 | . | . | CASSRDKFYEQYF | TGTGCCAGTAGTAGGGACAAGTTCTACGAGCAGTACTTC
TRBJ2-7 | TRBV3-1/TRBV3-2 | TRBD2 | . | CASSQGGTSGSSYEQYF | TGTGCCAGCAGTCAAGGAGGGACTAGCGGGAGCTCCTACGAGCAGTACTTC
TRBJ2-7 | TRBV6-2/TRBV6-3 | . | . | CASSGSAGWHEQYF | TGTGCCAGCAGTGGGAGTGCGGGGTGGCACGAGCAGTACTTC
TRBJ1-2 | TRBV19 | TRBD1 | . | CASSIDLAGGGYTF | TGTGCCAGTAGTATAGATCTGGCAGGGGGTGGCTACACCTTC